Below, 21 T cell receptor beta chains from the same sample are listed, as sequenced in a study of early T cells in non-severe SARS-CoV-2 infection. TCRdb itself ran the 5' RACE reads through MiXCR, one entry per CDR3 protein. The table lists tens of thousands of distinct CDR3 sequences, around 5% of them singletons. The sequenced sample was whole blood. These receptors originate from an adult who was a healthcare worker with PCR-confirmed SARS-CoV-2 infection or an uninfected control (not recorded which).

The chain recombines TRBV6-6 with TRBJ2-7, with TRBD2 identical over 12 bases. V lost 6 bases, J lost 1 base, and 4 bases stayed unmatched. The CDR3 contains 15 residues. The germline gives CDR1 MNHNY, CDR2 SVGAGI (reference sequence). Here the CDR3 reads CASRSLAGGSYEQYF. The DNA for the CDR3 is TGTGCCAGCAGATCCCTAGCGGGAGGGTCCTACGAGCAGTACTTC.

This clonotype was seen more than once but under ten times. The chain links TRBV7-6 to TRBJ1-2, with TRBD1 identical over 7 bases. The CDR3 consists of 18 residues. Germline CDR1 SGHVS, CDR2 FNYEAQ. V was pared by 0 bases and J by 4 bases, with 14 bases of the junction left unmatched. The CDR3 region is CASSLAKVRDSRSYGYTF. CDR3 nucleotide sequence: TGTGCCAGCAGCTTAGCAAAAGTCCGGGACAGCCGTTCCTATGGCTACACCTTC.

This clonotype was observed many times. The chain combines TRBV2 with TRBJ2-3; D possibly corresponds to TRBD1 (6 bases). Trimming took 5 bases from V and 9 from J, leaving 15 bases between them. This CDR3 spans 13 amino acids. The germline V gene encodes CDR1 SNHLY and CDR2 FYNNEI. The CDR3 loop reads CASSYTTQGTQYF. CDR3 nucleotides: TGTGCCAGCAGTTATACTACTCAGGGGACGCAGTATTTT. The full variable domain, rest sourced from reference TRBV2 and TRBJ2-3, is EPEVTQTPSHQVTQMGQEVILRCVPISNHLYFYWYRQILGQKVEFLVSFYNNEISEKSEIFDDQFSVERPDGSNFTLKIRSTKLEDSAMYFCASSYTTQGTQYFGPGTRLTVL.

The CDR3 reads CASSEGGWGTDTQYF. CDR3 in DNA: TGTGCCAGCAGTGAAGGGGGCTGGGGCACAGATACGCAGTATTTT. The chain combines TRBV6-1 with TRBJ2-3, with D maybe TRBD1 (5 bases). CDR1 is MNHNS and CDR2 is SASEGT in the germline V gene. Trimming stripped 1 base from V and 1 base from J, with 9 bases between. The CDR3 runs to 15 residues.

The sample holds one count of this clonotype. The rearrangement uses TRBV10-3 and TRBJ2-5; 14 bases map to TRBD2. This CDR3 spans 18 amino acids. Per germline, CDR1 ENHRY and CDR2 SYGVKD. The V gene end was trimmed by 5 bases and the J gene end by 4 bases; junction bases not matched to a gene: 12. CDR3 amino acids: CAISSLGLAGDPLETQYF. CDR3 DNA sequence: TGTGCCATCAGTAGCCTGGGACTAGCGGGGGACCCCCTAGAGACCCAGTACTTC.

This rearrangement joins TRBV3-1 to TRBJ2-7; possibly TRBD1 for D (6 bases). Trimming shortened V by 3 bases and J by 2 bases, and 11 bases separated the two germline ends. Per the germline V gene, CDR1 is LGHDT and CDR2 is YNNKEL (reference sequence). This CDR3 comprises 14 residues. CDR3 in DNA: TGTGCCAGCAGCCAGCCGGGACAAGCCTACGAGCAGTACTTC. Protein product: CASSQPGQAYEQYF.

In this sample, this clonotype turned up many times. V usage is TRBV6-5 and J usage is TRBJ2-7; D is tentatively TRBD1 or TRBD2 (5 bases each). CDR3 length: 18 residues. Germline V gene sequence: CDR1 MNHEY, CDR2 SVGAGI. V lost 4 bases to trimming and J lost 0 bases, with 22 bases between them. CDR3 sequence reads: CASSLGPPGTSSSYEQYF. CDR3 DNA: TGTGCCAGCAGTTTAGGACCCCCTGGGACGTCGAGCTCCTACGAGCAGTACTTC.

The J gene is TRBJ2-3, the V gene TRBV19; the D gene is possibly TRBD1 (6 bases). Per germline, CDR1 LNHDA and CDR2 SQIVND (reference sequence). Trimming shortened V by 3 bases and J by 2 bases, and 12 bases separated the two germline ends. This CDR3 is built from 15 residues. The CDR3: CASSIQGTTTDTQYF. CDR3 nucleotide sequence: TGTGCCAGTAGTATTCAGGGGACAACCACAGATACGCAGTATTTT.

The V gene is TRBV12-3 or TRBV12-4, the J gene TRBJ2-7; 7 bases are shared with TRBD1. The CDR3 is 18 residues long. V was pared by 5 bases and J by 2 bases, with 18 bases of the junction left unmatched. This CDR3 reads CASSPLPQTGSYTYEQYF. The CDR3, as DNA: TGTGCCAGCAGTCCCCTCCCCCAGACAGGGTCCTACACCTACGAGCAGTACTTC.

This clonotype was seen repeatedly, ten times or more. V is TRBV27 and J is TRBJ1-2, with 7 positions matching TRBD1. The CDR3 loop spans 13 amino acids. The trim removed 4 bases at V and 6 bases at J, leaving 5 bases unmatched. Germline V CDR1 and CDR2: MNHEY, SMNVEV (reference sequence). The chain's CDR3 is CASSSRQGHGYTF. The CDR3 coding sequence is TGTGCCAGCAGTTCCCGACAGGGACATGGCTACACCTTC.

This clonotype was counted many times. This rearrangement joins TRBV5-1 to TRBJ1-6; weak D call: TRBD1 (5 bases). The V and J ends lost 5 bases and 8 bases respectively, with 17 bases between them. The CDR3 runs 15 residues. Per germline, CDR1 SGHRS and CDR2 YFSETQ. CDR3 in amino acids: CASRDLRDLHSPLHF. As DNA, the CDR3 is TGCGCCAGCAGAGACCTCCGGGACCTACATTCACCCCTCCACTTT.

This chain connects TRBV20-1 to TRBJ2-7, with TRBD2 matching over 7 bases. Germline trimming cut 3 bases from V and 4 bases from J; bases unmatched to any gene: 6. The CDR3 totals 13 residues. The V gene's germline CDR1 is DFQATT and CDR2 SNEGSKA (reference sequence). The CDR3 nucleotides are TGCAGTGCTAGGTCCGAGGGAGGGTACGAGCAGTACTTC. Translation gives CSARSEGGYEQYF.

In this sample, this clonotype turned up many times. This rearrangement joins TRBV10-2 to TRBJ2-3, with D unclear. V lost 4 bases to trimming and J lost 5 bases, with 19 bases between them. CDR1 is WSHSY, CDR2 SAAADI, per germline. CDR3 size: 16 residues. The CDR3 DNA reads TGCGCCAGCAGTGCTATGGCAGTCCCCTCCGGAGATACGCAGTATTTT. Translated: CASSAMAVPSGDTQYF.

There are many counts of this clonotype. V usage is TRBV6-6 and J usage is TRBJ2-1, with 10 bases aligning to TRBD2. Trimming cost V 0 bases and J 6 bases; bases outside gene matches: 5. Germline loops: CDR1 MNHNY, CDR2 SVGAGI (reference sequence). The CDR3 has 16 amino acids. The CDR3 DNA follows: TGTGCCAGCAGTTACTCCCAGCGGGGGGGCAGCAATGAGCAGTTCTTC. This sequence encodes CASSYSQRGGSNEQFF.

There are a few counts of this clonotype. Germline and junction disagree at one end, which may indicate a read error. The chain uses TRBV30 and TRBJ1-6, with D perhaps matching TRBD1 (5 bases). This CDR3 contains 13 residues. Germline values: CDR1 GTSNPN, CDR2 SVGIG (reference sequence). CDR3 sequence reads: CAGTLEYNSPLHF. The CDR3, as DNA: TGCGCCGGGACCCTTGAATATAATTCACCCCTCCACTTT.

This chain connects TRBV19 to TRBJ1-1; the D is unclear. Trimming took 5 bases from V and 0 from J, leaving 10 bases between them. Germline CDR1 LNHDA, CDR2 SQIVND (reference sequence). This CDR3 region has 14 residues. The CDR3 sequence is CASSPALVNTEAFF. The CDR3 region has the DNA TGTGCCAGTAGTCCGGCACTTGTGAACACTGAAGCTTTCTTT. The whole variable domain, remainder taken from reference TRBV19 and TRBJ1-1, is DGGITQSPKYLFRKEGQNVTLSCEQNLNHDAMYWYRQDPGQGLRLIYYSQIVNDFQKGDIAEGYSVSREKKESFPLTVTSAQKNPTAFYLCASSPALVNTEAFFGQGTRLTVV.

The chain links TRBV6-6 to TRBJ1-2, with a weak D call TRBD1 (5 bases). This CDR3 contains 16 residues. V was pared by 4 bases and J by 5 bases, with 20 bases between. CDR1 is MNHNY and CDR2 is SVGAGI in the germline V gene (reference sequence). CDR3: CASSLLSVGEGYGYTF. In DNA form, the CDR3 reads TGTGCCAGCAGTTTACTTAGTGTAGGGGAAGGTTATGGCTACACCTTC.

The chain has TRBV13 and TRBJ2-7, with a possible D match to TRBD2 (6 bases). The V and J ends lost 5 bases and 3 bases respectively, with 11 bases between them. The CDR3 is made up of 13 amino acids. Germline V gene data show CDR1 as PRHDT and CDR2 as FYEKMQ (reference sequence). The CDR3 region has the DNA TGTGCCAGCAGCCTCCGGGAGAACTACGAGCAGTACTTC. It is translated as CASSLRENYEQYF.

This clonotype occurred many times. The chain uses TRBV18 and TRBJ2-1; TRBD1 matches 8 bases. The CDR3 contains 15 residues. V was pared by 0 bases and J by 3 bases, with 1 base of the junction left unmatched. Per germline, CDR1 KGHSH and CDR2 LQKENI. CDR3 DNA: TGTGCCAGCTCACCACCCAGGGGGCACTACAATGAGCAGTTCTTC. It codes for CASSPPRGHYNEQFF.

The sample holds many counts of this clonotype. The V gene is TRBV6-6, the J gene TRBJ2-3; no clear D. The CDR3 has 12 amino acids. V lost 4 bases and J lost 3, with 5 bases in between. Germline V gene sequence: CDR1 MNHNY, CDR2 SVGAGI (reference sequence). The CDR3: CASSLTTDTQYF. As DNA, the CDR3 is TGTGCCAGCAGTTTGACAACAGATACGCAGTATTTT.

In its sample, this clonotype was seen many times. This chain joins TRBV10-3 and TRBJ1-4; 7 bases are a match to TRBD1. The CDR3 runs 14 residues. Germline V gives CDR1 ENHRY, CDR2 SYGVKD. Unmatched junction bases numbered 5, after V lost 6 bases and J lost 4 bases. CDR3 amino acids: CAISLDRVNEKLFF. CDR3 nucleotides: TGTGCCATCAGCCTCGACAGGGTTAATGAAAAACTGTTTTTT.